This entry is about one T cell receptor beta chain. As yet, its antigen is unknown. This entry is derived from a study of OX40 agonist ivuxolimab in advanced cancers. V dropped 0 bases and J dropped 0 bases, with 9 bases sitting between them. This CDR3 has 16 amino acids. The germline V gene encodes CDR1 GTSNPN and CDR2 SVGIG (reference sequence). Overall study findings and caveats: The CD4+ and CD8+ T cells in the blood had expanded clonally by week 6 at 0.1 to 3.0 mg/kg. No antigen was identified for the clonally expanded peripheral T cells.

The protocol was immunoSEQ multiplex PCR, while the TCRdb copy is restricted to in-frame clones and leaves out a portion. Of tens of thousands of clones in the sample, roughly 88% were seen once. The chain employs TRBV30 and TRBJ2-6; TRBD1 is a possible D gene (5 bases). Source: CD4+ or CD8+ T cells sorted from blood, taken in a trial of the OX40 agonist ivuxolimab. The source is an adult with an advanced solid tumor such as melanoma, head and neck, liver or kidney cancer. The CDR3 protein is CAWSVRTNSGANVLTF. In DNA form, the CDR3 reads TGTGCCTGGAGTGTACGGACAAACTCTGGGGCCAACGTCCTGACTTTC. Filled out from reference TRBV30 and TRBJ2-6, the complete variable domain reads SQTIHQWPATLVQPVGSPLSLECTVEGTSNPNLYWYRQAAGRGLQLLFYSVGIGQISSEVPQNLSASRPQDRQFILSSKKLLLSDSGFYLCAWSVRTNSGANVLTFGAGSRLTVL.